These 28 T cell receptor beta chains were sequenced from one sample in a study of blood T cell repertoires in COVID-19. Here immunoSEQ multiplex PCR was the method, and the copy in TCRdb shows in-frame clones only, minus some. The table lists about 260,000 clones, over 75% of them singletons. Sequenced input: peripheral blood. All receptors derive from a woman between 50 and 59 years old with acute or convalescent COVID-19.

This chain joins TRBV21-1 and TRBJ1-1; TRBD1 is the table's D call and was not checked against the DNA. TRBV21-1 constitutes a pseudogene. The CDR3 is made up of 14 amino acids. The CDR3 coding sequence is TGTGCCCCGCAAGGGGACAGGGAGAACACTGAAGCTTTCTTT. This gives the protein CAPQGDRENTEAFF.

The chain combines TRBV7-2 with TRBJ2-1; D is ambiguous. Germline V gene lookup returns CDR1 SGHTA and CDR2 FQGNSA. The CDR3 covers 18 residues. V gave up 0 bases and J gave up 0 bases, with 15 bases separating them. The CDR3 sequence is CASSLAIVASDSYNEQFF. The CDR3 nucleotides read TGTGCCAGCAGCTTAGCGATCGTGGCCAGTGACTCCTACAATGAGCAGTTCTTC.

The table lists this clone with a few counts. The chain carries TRBV2 and TRBJ2-7; a weak D match, TRBD2 (6 bases). The CDR3 length is 13 residues. Trimming removed 4 bases at V and 5 bases at J, with 12 bases between. Germline V gene data show CDR1 as SNHLY and CDR2 as FYNNEI. DNA of the CDR3: TGTGCCAGCAGTGCGACGGGGGTGAACGAGCAGTACTTC. It is translated as CASSATGVNEQYF.

The V and J genes are TRBV28 and TRBJ2-7; no definite D call. The germline V gene has CDR1 MDHEN and CDR2 SYDVKM. This CDR3 is built from 16 residues. V gave up 7 bases and J gave up 1 base, with 20 bases separating them. DNA of the CDR3: TGTGCCAGCATACCGCCGGCGAGTACGAGGTCCTACGAGCAGTACTTC. Translation gives CASIPPASTRSYEQYF.

The chain links TRBV21-1 to TRBJ1-4; the table's D call of TRBD1 was not tested on the DNA. TRBV21-1 corresponds to a pseudogene. CDR3 length: 15 residues. CDR3 coding DNA: TGTGCCAGCAGCAAAGTGGGACAGGGGTTTGAAAAACTGTTTTTT. This codes for CASSKVGQGFEKLFF.

The V gene is TRBV28, the J gene TRBJ2-3; 8 nucleotides agree with TRBD1. The CDR3 spans 15 residues. Germline V gene lookup returns CDR1 MDHEN and CDR2 SYDVKM. V trimming: 6 bases; J trimming: 1 base; junction bases outside the gene matches: 6. CDR3 nucleotides: TGTGCCAGCAGCGAACCGGGACAGGGCACAGATACGCAGTATTTT. It encodes CASSEPGQGTDTQYF.

This rearrangement joins TRBV3-1 (or the pseudogene TRBV3-2) to TRBJ2-7, with a weak D call TRBD1 (5 bases). Trimming pared 1 base from V and 4 bases from J, leaving 8 bases between. Per the germline V gene, CDR1 is LGHDT and CDR2 is YNNKEL (reference sequence). The CDR3 sequence is 13 residues long. For the CDR3, the DNA is TGTGCCAGCAGCCAAGTTAGGGGTTACGAGCAGTACTTC. Protein: CASSQVRGYEQYF.

The V call is TRBV3-1 (or the pseudogene TRBV3-2), the J call TRBJ2-3; D unresolved. The germline V gene has CDR1 LGHDT and CDR2 YNNKEL (reference sequence). Trimming pared 8 bases from V and 1 base from J, leaving 13 bases between. This CDR3 contains 14 residues. CDR3 DNA sequence: TGTGCCAGCTCCGAAGTTGCGGGCACAGATACGCAGTATTTT. Protein: CASSEVAGTDTQYF.

The chain links TRBV10-3 to TRBJ1-1; 9 bases line up with TRBD1. J gave up 8 bases and V 1 base, and 8 bases lay outside the gene matches. Germline V lookup: CDR1 ENHRY, CDR2 SYGVKD. The CDR3 runs 15 residues. The CDR3 coding sequence is TGTGCCATCAGTGAGTACGGACAGGGGAGGTTAGAAGCTTTCTTT. Its translation: CAISEYGQGRLEAFF.

The V call is TRBV5-1, the J call TRBJ2-4, with 12 bases that match TRBD2. Germline CDR1 SGHRS, CDR2 YFSETQ. This CDR3 contains 16 residues. J gave up 5 bases and V 0 bases, and 3 bases lay outside the gene matches. The CDR3 sequence: CASSLASGRAQNIQYF. CDR3 in DNA: TGCGCCAGCAGCTTGGCTAGCGGGAGGGCCCAAAACATTCAGTACTTC.

This clone was detected a few times. The genes are TRBV9 and TRBJ1-2, with D tentatively TRBD1 (6 bases). The V end lost 0 bases, the J end lost 4 bases, and 25 bases lay between the germline ends. The CDR3 length is 19 residues. Germline-derived CDR1 and CDR2 are SGDLS and YYNGEE. CDR3 coding DNA: TGTGCCAGCAGCGTAGGGTCGGAGAGGCAGGGGCGGCCCCTCTATGGCTACACCTTC. Its translation is CASSVGSERQGRPLYGYTF.

The V call is TRBV24-1, the J call TRBJ2-3; TRBD2 matches 9 bases. The CDR3 totals 16 residues. With 4 bases clipped from V and 0 bases from J, the junction kept 4 bases outside the gene matches. In germline, CDR1 is KGHDR, CDR2 SFDVKD. The DNA of the CDR3 is TGTGCCACCAGTGAACTAACTAGCGGGAGCACAGATACGCAGTATTTT. The encoded protein is CATSELTSGSTDTQYF.

The rearrangement joins TRBV27 to TRBJ2-2, with 8 bases identical to TRBD2. Trimming at V came to 7 bases and at J to 4 bases, leaving 11 bases not matched to a gene. CDR3 length: 16 residues. Germline CDR1 is MNHEY and CDR2 is SMNVEV (reference sequence). CDR3 residues: CASTSYRAGGTGELFF. In DNA, the CDR3 is TGTGCCAGCACCTCTTACAGGGCGGGAGGCACCGGGGAGCTGTTTTTT.

The chain is built from TRBV7-2 and TRBJ1-4; weak D call: TRBD1 (6 bases). Germline CDR1 and CDR2: SGHTA and FQGNSA. Trimming took 2 bases from V and 5 from J, leaving 9 bases between them. This CDR3 region has 14 residues. Written as DNA, the CDR3 is TGTGCCAGCAGCTTACAGGGGCTAAATGAAAAACTGTTTTTT. This sequence encodes CASSLQGLNEKLFF.

The chain carries TRBV5-4 and TRBJ2-1, with a tentative D call TRBD2 (5 bases). Germline V gene data show CDR1 as SGHNT and CDR2 as YYREEE (reference sequence). Deletions cut 1 base from V and 1 base from J, with 9 bases between. This CDR3 has 15 amino acids. In DNA, the CDR3 is TGTGCCAGCAGCTTGAGTGGGAGTTCCTACAATGAGCAGTTCTTC. Translated, it gives CASSLSGSSYNEQFF.

The CDR3 DNA sequence: TGTGCCAGCAGTTTTACAGCCGGCTACGAGCAGTACTTC. Translation: CASSFTAGYEQYF. This rearrangement joins TRBV12-3 or TRBV12-4 to TRBJ2-7; unclear D gene. The CDR3 covers 13 residues. V was cut by 3 bases and J by 3 bases, with 9 bases left in between.

This chain uses TRBV18 with TRBJ1-1, with a weak D call TRBD1 (6 bases). Trimming left V 3 bases short and J 7 bases short, with 9 bases between. Germline V CDR1 and CDR2: KGHSH, LQKENI. This CDR3 has 12 residues. CDR3 amino acids: CASSPGTYEAFF. DNA of the CDR3: TGTGCCAGCTCACCTGGGACATATGAAGCTTTCTTT.

This clone was seen just once. The V and J genes are TRBV6-6 and TRBJ2-3; perhaps TRBD1 as D (6 bases). Germline loops: CDR1 MNHNY, CDR2 SVGAGI (reference sequence). The V and J ends lost 2 bases and 0 bases respectively, with 12 bases between them. This CDR3 comprises 16 residues. The CDR3 coding sequence is TGTGCCAGCAGTTACAGTCCGAGGGGGAGCACAGATACGCAGTATTTT. This gives the protein CASSYSPRGSTDTQYF.

V and J are TRBV19 and TRBJ2-2; possibly TRBD2 for D (5 bases). This CDR3 is built from 16 residues. The germline V gene has CDR1 LNHDA and CDR2 SQIVND (reference sequence). The germline V and J ends were trimmed by 2 bases and 6 bases, with 16 bases remaining between them. This CDR3 is CASSIHRTGRAGELFF. The CDR3, as DNA: TGTGCCAGTAGTATACATAGGACGGGGAGAGCCGGGGAGCTGTTTTTT.

The rearrangement joins TRBV7-2 to TRBJ2-4, with a weak D call TRBD2 (5 bases). V was clipped by 1 base and J by 14 bases, with 18 bases between them. This CDR3 contains 14 residues. Germline-derived CDR1 and CDR2 are SGHTA and FQGNSA. CDR3 nucleotides: TGTGCCAGCAGCTTAGTGGAGTCTAGCCCCAGAAAGTACTTC. Amino acid sequence: CASSLVESSPRKYF. The complete variable domain, with remaining parts taken from reference TRBV7-2 and TRBJ2-4, reads GAGVSQSPSNKVTEKGKDVELRCDPISGHTALYWYRQSLGQGLEFLIYFQGNSAPDKSGLPSDRFSAERTGGSVSTLTIQRTQQEDSAVYLCASSLVESSPRKYFGAGTRLSVL.

The J gene is TRBJ2-4, the V gene TRBV19; D is perhaps TRBD1 (6 bases). Per the germline V gene, CDR1 is LNHDA and CDR2 is SQIVND (reference sequence). The CDR3 covers 15 residues. Trimming took 0 bases from V and 2 from J, leaving 8 bases between them. The CDR3 nucleotides read TGTGCCAGTAGTATAGAAGGGACACCCAAAAACATTCAGTACTTC. This codes for CASSIEGTPKNIQYF.

This chain links TRBV11-2 with TRBJ2-1, with TRBD1 identical over 9 bases. CDR3 size: 15 residues. CDR1 is SGHAT and CDR2 is FQNNGV in the germline V gene. V was clipped by 1 base and J by 7 bases; unmatched bases: 5. This CDR3 reads CASSLGTGVRNEQFF. CDR3 in DNA: TGTGCCAGCAGCTTAGGGACAGGGGTTAGGAATGAGCAGTTCTTC.

The V and J genes are TRBV9 and TRBJ2-1, with D perhaps TRBD2 (5 bases). V shed 1 base and J shed 14 bases, with 22 bases lying between them. Per the germline V gene, CDR1 is SGDLS and CDR2 is YYNGEE. This CDR3 has 15 residues. This chain's CDR3 is CASSVLNPDSPAEFF. DNA of the CDR3: TGTGCCAGCAGCGTACTAAACCCGGACTCCCCGGCGGAGTTCTTC. Together with reference TRBV9 and TRBJ2-1, the CDR3 gives the full variable domain: DSGVTQTPKHLITATGQRVTLRCSPRSGDLSVYWYQQSLDQGLQFLIQYYNGEERAKGNILERFSAQQFPDLHSELNLSSLELGDSALYFCASSVLNPDSPAEFFGPGTRLTVL.

This clone appeared a few times. The gene calls are TRBV7-2 and TRBJ2-1; 13 nucleotides agree with TRBD2. V shed 5 bases, J shed 14 bases, and the junction held 12 bases outside the gene matches. This CDR3 contains 15 residues. CDR1 and CDR2 (germline): SGHTA, FQGNSA. DNA for the CDR3: TGTGCCAGCAGCCCCAGCGGAGGACTAGCGGGGGCGGAGTTCTTC. This sequence encodes CASSPSGGLAGAEFF.

The chain joins TRBV7-9 to TRBJ1-2, with D possibly matching TRBD1 (5 bases). V lost 5 bases and J 0 bases, leaving 16 bases between the germline ends. The CDR3 is 16 residues long. Germline V gene lookup returns CDR1 SEHNR and CDR2 FQNEAQ (reference sequence). CDR3 nucleotides: TGTGCCAGCAGCGAGAGAGCAGGGACTGCTAACTATGGCTACACCTTC. Translating gives CASSERAGTANYGYTF.

This chain joins TRBV11-3 and TRBJ2-1; 8 bases align to TRBD2. The CDR3 spans 13 residues. With V trimmed by 5 bases and J by 9 bases, 6 bases remained unmatched. CDR1 SGHNT and CDR2 YENEEA come from the germline V gene. The CDR3 loop is CASSPGTSSEQFF. In DNA form, the CDR3 reads TGTGCCAGCAGCCCCGGGACTAGTTCTGAGCAGTTCTTC.

The chain is built from TRBV5-4 and TRBJ2-2; 14 bases are shared with TRBD2. V shed 4 bases, J shed 0 bases, and the junction held 5 bases outside the gene matches. This CDR3 has 18 residues. Per the germline V gene, CDR1 is SGHNT and CDR2 is YYREEE (reference sequence). CDR3 nucleotide sequence: TGTGCCAGCAGCGGACTAGCGGGAGGCCCGTCGAACACCGGGGAGCTGTTTTTT. This encodes CASSGLAGGPSNTGELFF.

This clone came up a few times. The rearrangement joins TRBV18 to TRBJ1-4, with 8 bases that match TRBD1. The CDR3 runs to 15 residues. CDR1 is KGHSH, CDR2 LQKENI, per germline. Germline trimming cut 4 bases from V and 6 bases from J; bases unmatched to any gene: 7. The CDR3 here is CASSQSGGAHEKLFF. Written as DNA, the CDR3 is TGTGCCAGCTCACAGTCAGGGGGCGCTCATGAAAAACTGTTTTTT.